These 10 T cell receptor beta chains were sequenced from one sample in a study of CD8 T cells in ankylosing spondylitis. TCRdb reanalysed the 5' RACE reads using MiXCR and keeps one entry per CDR3 protein. The table has tens of thousands of distinct CDR3 sequences, 25% to 35% seen once; the top ten hold over 50%. Sequencing was carried out using blood, either unsorted or a sorted T cell fraction (not recorded which). The receptors originated from a male donor with ankylosing spondylitis or in good health (not recorded which).

The chain links TRBV27 to TRBJ2-1; the D call may be TRBD1 or TRBD2 (6 bases each). This CDR3 region has 15 residues. From germline, CDR1 is MNHEY and CDR2 SMNVEV (reference sequence). V was pared by 6 bases and J by 5 bases, with 17 bases between. The DNA for the CDR3 is TGTGCCAGCAGCCGCACCCGGGGGCCCGACAATGAGCAGTTCTTC. Translated, it gives CASSRTRGPDNEQFF.

This clonotype was counted ten times or more. The CDR3 nucleotides are TGCAGTGCTAGGGACCTCAGGGTGCAAGGGAGCACAGATACGCAGTATTTT. This codes for CSARDLRVQGSTDTQYF. The chain couples TRBV20-1 to TRBJ2-3, with a possible D match to TRBD1 (5 bases). The V gene lost 3 bases and the J gene lost 0 bases, with 19 bases spanning the gap. Germline CDR1 DFQATT, CDR2 SNEGSKA (reference sequence). The CDR3 spans 17 residues.

This clonotype was observed a handful of times. The chain recombines TRBV2 with TRBJ1-6; D is ambiguous. CDR3 length equals 14 residues. The ends were cut back, 6 bases at V and 11 bases at J, with 17 bases in the middle. The V gene's germline CDR1 is SNHLY and CDR2 FYNNEI. CDR3 region: CASRFGKEPPPLHF. Here the CDR3 DNA reads TGTGCCAGCAGGTTCGGCAAGGAACCTCCACCCCTCCACTTT.

In this sample, this clonotype turned up a few times. The J gene is TRBJ2-1, the V gene TRBV20-1, with 11 nucleotides matching TRBD2. With V trimmed by 1 base and J by 9 bases, 5 bases remained unmatched. CDR1 is DFQATT, CDR2 SNEGSKA, per germline (reference sequence). This CDR3 is built from 14 residues. The CDR3 loop is CSARVLAGVPEQFF. The CDR3 DNA reads TGCAGTGCTAGAGTACTAGCGGGGGTTCCTGAGCAGTTCTTC.

The CDR3 loop reads CASSRDPISGANVLTF. DNA for the CDR3: TGTGCCAGCAGCAGGGATCCAATCTCTGGGGCCAACGTCCTGACTTTC. The V and J genes are TRBV28 and TRBJ2-6, with a weak D call TRBD1 (5 bases). Trimming removed 6 bases from V and 0 bases from J, with 12 bases in between. The germline V gene encodes CDR1 MDHEN and CDR2 SYDVKM. CDR3 length: 16 residues.

Only a few counts were recorded for this clonotype. V usage is TRBV7-3 and J usage is TRBJ2-2, with a weak D call TRBD2 (6 bases). This CDR3 has 16 residues. CDR1 and CDR2 (germline): SGHTA, FQGTGA. Trimming took off 2 bases at V and 4 bases at J, with 14 bases between the two ends. DNA for the CDR3: TGTGCCAGCAGCTTAGGCGGGGCCTCGTCCACCGGGGAGCTGTTTTTT. This codes for CASSLGGASSTGELFF.

V and J are TRBV6-2 or TRBV6-3 and TRBJ2-1; the D gene could be TRBD1 or TRBD2 (6 bases each). The CDR3 has 13 residues. V was pared by 6 bases and J by 4 bases, with 10 bases between. Germline CDR1 is MNHEY and CDR2 is SVGEGT. As DNA, the CDR3 is TGTGCCAGCAGGCGGGACATTTACAATGAGCAGTTCTTC. Its protein product is CASRRDIYNEQFF.

The rearrangement links TRBV29-1 to TRBJ2-4, with 7 bases aligning to TRBD1. J gave up 7 bases and V 4 bases, and 7 bases lay outside the gene matches. Germline V gene data show CDR1 as SQVTM and CDR2 as ANQGSEA. This CDR3 is built from 13 residues. The CDR3 coding sequence is TGCAGCGTTGCCAGGGGGAACGGGAACATTCAGTACTTC. This gives the protein CSVARGNGNIQYF.

V is TRBV12-3 or TRBV12-4 and J is TRBJ2-7; maybe TRBD2 (6 bases). Trimming took 3 bases from V and 4 from J, leaving 10 bases between them. The length of the CDR3 is 13 residues. The CDR3 DNA is TGTGCCAGCAGTTTGGGGCGGGAATACGAGCAGTACTTC. This codes for CASSLGREYEQYF.

The chain employs TRBV21-1 and TRBJ2-5. TRBV21-1 represents a pseudogene. The CDR3 is made up of 18 amino acids. The CDR3 sequence: CASSKEGSWQPDPETQYF. CDR3 nucleotide sequence: TGTGCCAGCAGCAAAGAGGGTAGTTGGCAGCCCGACCCAGAGACCCAGTACTTC.